This is a list of T cell receptor beta chains from one sample in a study of blood T cell repertoires in COVID-19. Here immunoSEQ multiplex PCR was the method, and the copy in TCRdb shows in-frame clones only, minus some. The data show approximately 250,000 clones, around 86% seen once. The sequenced material came from peripheral blood. All receptors come from a man under 40 who had recovered from COVID-19. CDR3s include the opening cysteine and the closing phenylalanine or tryptophan. D genes are given only for firm matches. Clone size is stated in some rows and not others, as once, few, many or a class when expanded.

clone size	J gene	V gene	D gene	CDR3 length	CDR3 protein	CDR3 DNA
few	TRBJ2-1	TRBV25-1	TRBD2	15	CASRLSGAPYNEQFF	TGTGCCAGCAGATTAAGCGGGGCCCCCTACAATGAGCAGTTCTTC
NA	TRBJ2-5	TRBV7-6	TRBD2	18	CASSLAPLTSGGAETQYF	TGTGCCAGCAGCTTAGCCCCTTTGACTAGCGGGGGGGCAGAGACCCAGTACTTC
NA	TRBJ2-7	TRBV18	NA	14	CASSPQGEMWEQYF	TGTGCCAGCTCACCCCAAGGAGAGATGTGGGAGCAGTACTTC
NA	TRBJ2-5	TRBV20-1	TRBD2	16	CSASPRSGGWSETQYF	TGCAGTGCCAGTCCCCGGAGCGGGGGGTGGTCAGAGACCCAGTACTTC
NA	TRBJ1-4	TRBV4-1	TRBD1	16	CASSPRGGTGVEKLFF	TGCGCCAGCAGCCCGAGAGGCGGGACAGGGGTTGAAAAACTGTTTTTT
NA	TRBJ1-1	TRBV27	NA	16	CASSLSPSRRNTEAFF	TGTGCCAGCAGTTTATCCCCCTCCCGGAGGAACACTGAAGCTTTCTTT
NA	TRBJ1-1	TRBV11-2	TRBD1	13	CASRLPGQGITFF	TGTGCCAGCAGGCTTCCGGGACAGGGTATAACTTTCTTT
NA	TRBJ2-7	TRBV30	TRBD1	13	CAWSWGQSYEQYF	TGTGCCTGGAGTTGGGGACAGAGCTACGAGCAGTACTTC
once	TRBJ2-1	TRBV12-5	NA	14	CASAFSTRGGEQFF	TGTGCTAGTGCTTTCTCAACTAGAGGCGGGGAGCAGTTCTTC
once	TRBJ2-7	TRBV29-1	TRBD2	14	CSARTGTRAYEQYF	TGCAGCGCGCGAACCGGGACTAGAGCCTACGAGCAGTACTTC
NA	TRBJ2-6	TRBV25-1	TRBD1	18	CASSQGQGKGSGANVLTF	TGTGCCAGCAGCCAGGGACAGGGCAAGGGCTCTGGGGCCAACGTCCTGACTTTC
NA	TRBJ1-3	TRBV6-5	TRBD1	14	CASSPPGTGGTIYF	TGTGCCAGCAGCCCCCCCGGGACAGGTGGCACCATATATTTT
NA	TRBJ1-2	TRBV11-2	NA	14	CASSPERQNYGYTF	TGTGCCAGCAGCCCCGAAAGACAAAACTATGGCTACACCTTC
NA	TRBJ2-1	TRBV19	TRBD1	12	CALDRGGNEQFF	TGTGCCTTGGACAGGGGCGGGAATGAGCAGTTCTTC
NA	TRBJ1-2	TRBV20-1	NA	9	CSATGGYTF	TGCAGTGCTACGGGGGGCTACACCTTC
NA	TRBJ2-2	TRBV6-1	NA	13	CASRGPGTGELFF	TGTGCCAGCAGGGGGCCGGGCACCGGGGAGCTGTTTTTT
NA	TRBJ2-1	TRBV6-5	TRBD2	15	CASSRASGEYNEQFF	TGTGCCAGCAGTAGGGCTAGCGGGGAGTACAATGAGCAGTTCTTC
NA	TRBJ2-1	TRBV6-5	NA	13	CASSFMRGNEQFF	TGTGCCAGCAGTTTTATGCGAGGCAATGAGCAGTTCTTC
NA	TRBJ2-7	TRBV3-1/TRBV3-2	NA	11	CASSMGQDIGF	TGTGCCAGCAGCATGGGACAAGATATCGGCTTC
once	TRBJ1-2	TRBV7-8	TRBD1	15	CASSPGTGALYGYTF	TGTGCCAGCAGCCCGGGGACAGGGGCTCTCTATGGCTACACCTTC
once	TRBJ2-7	TRBV5-4	NA	15	CASSLYAASSYEQYF	TGTGCCAGCAGCTTGTACGCCGCCAGCTCCTACGAGCAGTACTTC
NA	TRBJ2-2	TRBV7-2	NA	16	CASSLEGGNSAGELFF	TGTGCCAGCAGCTTAGAGGGGGGGAATTCCGCCGGGGAGCTGTTTTTT
NA	TRBJ1-1	TRBV6-5	NA	13	CASSQMGAGEAFF	TGTGCCAGCAGTCAGATGGGAGCAGGTGAAGCTTTCTTT
once	TRBJ1-3	TRBV10-1	TRBD1	16	CATRQGKLFVRNTIYF	TGCGCCACCCGACAGGGGAAGTTGTTCGTCCGAAACACCATATATTTT
NA	TRBJ2-7	TRBV6-4	TRBD2	15	CASSELAGAGYEQYF	TGTGCCAGCAGTGAGTTAGCGGGGGCGGGGTACGAGCAGTACTTC
once	TRBJ2-7	TRBV13	NA	14	CASSLRPGDYEQYF	TGTGCCAGCAGCTTACGCCCCGGGGACTACGAGCAGTACTTC
few	TRBJ2-7	TRBV12-3/TRBV12-4	TRBD1	13	CASSAATGVEQYF	TGTGCCAGCAGTGCCGCGACAGGGGTCGAGCAGTACTTC
NA	TRBJ2-7	TRBV6-5	TRBD1	15	CASSSMTGGFHEQYF	TGTGCCAGCAGTTCCATGACAGGGGGATTCCACGAGCAGTACTTC
once	TRBJ2-7	TRBV10-3	TRBD1	14	CAISVEGAKYEQYF	TGTGCCATCAGTGTCGAGGGGGCGAAGTACGAGCAGTACTTC
NA	TRBJ2-3	TRBV5-1	NA	14	CASSGGWDTDTQYF	TGCGCCAGCAGCGGGGGCTGGGACACAGATACGCAGTATTTT
NA	TRBJ1-4	TRBV7-2	NA	16	CASSYGIQGANEKLFF	TGTGCCAGCAGCTACGGAATTCAAGGGGCTAATGAAAAACTGTTTTTT
NA	TRBJ1-2	TRBV12-1	NA	16	CASSSHRTGSQHGYTF	TGTGCCAGCAGCTCGCACCGGACAGGGTCGCAGCATGGCTACACCTTC
once	TRBJ1-5	TRBV5-6	NA	14	CASSYRQANQPQHF	TGTGCCAGCAGCTATCGACAGGCCAATCAGCCCCAGCATTTT
NA	TRBJ2-7	TRBV4-1	NA	14	CASSQGSGRYEQYF	TGCGCCAGCAGCCAGGGTAGCGGCCGCTACGAGCAGTACTTC
NA	TRBJ1-1	TRBV24-1	NA	14	CATSDATVNTEAFF	TGTGCCACCAGTGACGCGACTGTGAACACTGAAGCTTTCTTT
NA	TRBJ1-2	TRBV10-3	TRBD1	14	CAISDRDRAEGYTF	TGTGCCATCAGTGATAGGGACAGGGCGGAAGGCTACACCTTC
NA	TRBJ2-5	TRBV28	TRBD2	15	CATSRLAGGLETQYF	TGTGCCACCTCACGGCTAGCGGGGGGGCTGGAGACCCAGTACTTC
NA	TRBJ2-3	TRBV3-1/TRBV3-2	TRBD2	16	CASSLPLAGGTDTQYF	TGTGCCAGCAGCCTCCCGCTAGCGGGGGGCACAGATACGCAGTATTTT
NA	TRBJ1-1	TRBV29-1	TRBD1	15	CSVDRSGQANTEAFF	TGCAGCGTTGACCGGTCCGGACAGGCTAACACTGAAGCTTTCTTT
NA	TRBJ1-2	TRBV20-1	TRBD1	14	CSATDRGSNYGYTF	TGCAGTGCTACTGACAGGGGTAGTAACTATGGCTACACCTTC
NA	TRBJ1-1	TRBV5-4	NA	13	CASSLGQATEAFF	TGTGCCAGCAGCTTGGGACAGGCCACTGAAGCTTTCTTT
NA	TRBJ1-2	TRBV12-3/TRBV12-4	NA	13	CASQGGQGSTAIF	TGTGCCAGCCAGGGAGGGCAGGGGTCAACCGCCATCTTC
NA	TRBJ2-4	TRBV7-9	NA	15	CASMPIPVAKNIQYF	TGTGCCAGCATGCCGATCCCAGTAGCCAAAAACATTCAGTACTTC
NA	TRBJ1-3	TRBV3-1/TRBV3-2	NA	15	CASSQGVRSGNTIYF	TGTGCCAGCAGCCAAGGAGTCCGCTCTGGAAACACCATATATTTT
once	TRBJ1-2	TRBV11-2	NA	13	CASSLGGLTGYTF	TGTGCCAGCAGCTTAGGCGGATTAACCGGCTACACCTTC
NA	TRBJ1-1	TRBV12-3/TRBV12-4	NA	13	CASSMRANTEAFF	TGTGCCAGCAGTATGAGGGCGAACACTGAAGCTTTCTTT
NA	TRBJ2-2	TRBV5-1	TRBD2	17	CASSSLAGGLNTGELFF	TGCGCCAGCAGCTCTCTAGCGGGGGGCTTAAACACCGGGGAGCTGTTTTTT
NA	TRBJ2-1	TRBV30	NA	11	CAWGDGGEQFF	TGTGCCTGGGGGGACGGGGGTGAGCAGTTCTTC
NA	TRBJ2-2	TRBV5-1	TRBD2	15	CASSWTSGGIGELFF	TGCGCCAGCAGCTGGACTAGCGGGGGTATCGGGGAGCTGTTTTTT
NA	TRBJ2-7	TRBV7-6	TRBD2	16	CASSHSGGLGLAEQYF	TGTGCCAGCAGCCATAGTGGGGGACTAGGGCTGGCCGAGCAGTACTTC
NA	TRBJ2-5	TRBV19	TRBD2	17	CASSIDLGTSARETQYF	TGTGCCAGTAGTATAGATCTAGGGACTAGCGCTAGAGAGACCCAGTACTTC
NA	TRBJ2-1	TRBV6-2/TRBV6-3	TRBD1	14	CASSGTGSINEQFF	TGTGCCAGCAGTGGGACAGGGTCAATCAATGAGCAGTTCTTC
NA	TRBJ2-5	TRBV9	NA	12	CASSDQGANQYF	TGTGCCAGCAGCGACCAAGGGGCGAACCAGTACTTC
NA	TRBJ1-1	TRBV6-1	NA	15	CASSEVIQRWAEAFF	TGTGCCAGCAGTGAAGTAATTCAGAGGTGGGCTGAAGCTTTCTTT